One sample yielded the 32 T cell receptor beta chains listed below, sequenced in a study of human T cells and chemical hapten exposure. Specified time point: patch test 3, about 24 weeks after DPC sensitization. The treatment is: therapeutic diphenylcyclopropenone sensitization with weekly scalp DPC. TCRdb re-derived calls from the RACE reads in MiXCR, one entry per CDR3 protein. The sample contains about 97,000 distinct CDR3 sequences, 25% to 30% of which appear only once. The source was whole blood, collected in connection with sensitization to the hapten diphenylcyclopropenone (DPC). These receptor sequences come from a man aged 35-49 years with alopecia areata. Some clones in this sample may be carry-over from other donors' samples.

The chain uses TRBV7-8 and TRBJ2-3, with TRBD2 matching 9 bases. This CDR3 has 17 amino acids. V lost 2 bases and J lost 6; bases outside the gene matches: 12. Germline values: CDR1 SGHVS, CDR2 FQNEAQ. The CDR3 spells CASSLRLREGLRDTQYF. The CDR3 nucleotides are TGTGCCAGCAGCTTACGGTTGCGGGAGGGCCTGAGGGATACGCAGTATTTT.

The chain combines TRBV6-5 with TRBJ1-1; D remains unclear. This CDR3 has 15 residues. The V gene's germline CDR1 is MNHEY and CDR2 SVGAGI. Trimming removed 6 bases at V and 0 bases at J, with 14 bases between. For the CDR3, the DNA is TGTGCCAGCAGCCCCCATAAAGGGATGAACACTGAAGCTTTCTTT. It codes for CASSPHKGMNTEAFF.

This clonotype was seen repeatedly, ten times or more. This chain joins TRBV6-4 and TRBJ2-3, with D hard to call. This CDR3 is 16 amino acids long. Germline V gives CDR1 MRHNA, CDR2 SNTAGT. V lost 0 bases and J lost 0, with 10 bases in between. CDR3 loop: CASSDSRTFSTDTQYF. The CDR3 DNA follows: TGTGCCAGCAGTGACTCCCGGACGTTTAGCACAGATACGCAGTATTTT.

J is TRBJ2-1 and V is TRBV12-3 or TRBV12-4; 9 bases match TRBD1. The CDR3 has 19 residues. J lost 7 bases, V lost 3 bases, and 19 bases had no gene match. CDR3 in amino acids: CASSFDRDRVWYLRNEQFF. The CDR3 DNA is TGTGCCAGCAGTTTCGACCGGGACAGGGTTTGGTATTTACGTAATGAGCAGTTCTTC.

In this sample, this clonotype turned up a few times. The CDR3 DNA reads TGTGCCAGCAGTCCAAGGACAGGGAGGCAGGACACTGAAGCTTTCTTT. It is translated as CASSPRTGRQDTEAFF. The chain joins TRBV28 to TRBJ1-1; 8 bases match TRBD1. Losses at the gene ends were 5 bases for V and 3 bases for J; bases not matched to a gene: 11. The CDR3 length is 16 residues. Germline values: CDR1 MDHEN, CDR2 SYDVKM.

The chain joins TRBV15 to TRBJ2-6; perhaps TRBD2 as D (5 bases). The V end lost 5 bases, the J end lost 1 base, and 9 bases lay between the germline ends. Germline CDR1 reads LNHNV; CDR2 reads YYDKDF (reference sequence). The CDR3 totals 15 residues. The CDR3 loop is CATSGRHSGANVLTF. CDR3 DNA sequence: TGTGCCACCAGCGGGAGACATTCTGGGGCCAACGTCCTGACTTTC.

This clonotype was observed a handful of times. The rearrangement uses TRBV4-1 and TRBJ1-1; a weak D match, TRBD1 (6 bases). This CDR3 is built from 15 residues. The V end lost 5 bases, the J end lost 8 bases, and 21 bases lay between the germline ends. Germline loops: CDR1 MGHRA, CDR2 YSYEKL. The CDR3 DNA reads as TGCGCCAGCAGCGGGGGATCAGGGGTCAAACGGGAAGCTTTCTTT. It encodes CASSGGSGVKREAFF.

This clonotype was counted only a few times. V usage is TRBV6-2 or TRBV6-3 and J usage is TRBJ2-4; D unclear. Germline V gene sequence: CDR1 MNHEY, CDR2 SVGEGT. The V end lost 2 bases, the J end lost 0 bases, and 8 bases lay between the germline ends. The CDR3 has 15 amino acids. CDR3 region: CASSYGVEAKNIQYF. Here the CDR3 DNA reads TGTGCCAGCAGTTACGGGGTCGAAGCCAAAAACATTCAGTACTTC.

This sequence joins TRBV7-3 and TRBJ1-1, with D uncertain. V lost 2 bases and J 2 bases, leaving 12 bases between the germline ends. Per the germline V gene, CDR1 is SGHTA and CDR2 is FQGTGA. The CDR3 has 15 residues. The CDR3 sequence: CASSLDLQVNTEAFF. The CDR3 bases are TGTGCCAGCAGCTTAGACCTACAAGTTAACACTGAAGCTTTCTTT.

The chain employs TRBV20-1 and TRBJ2-7; possibly TRBD2 for D (5 bases). This CDR3 spans 15 amino acids. In germline, CDR1 is DFQATT, CDR2 SNEGSKA (reference sequence). V lost 3 bases and J 5 bases, leaving 20 bases between the germline ends. CDR3 nucleotides: TGCAGTGCTAGTACGGTACGGGGAAGGGTAGACGAGCAGTACTTC. Protein product: CSASTVRGRVDEQYF.

In nucleotides, the CDR3 is TGTGCCATCCTAGAGCGGGAGGGCCCGGGAAATGAGCAGTTCTTC. Its protein product is CAILEREGPGNEQFF. The V call is TRBV27, the J call TRBJ2-1; 10 bases agree with TRBD2. There are 15 residues in the CDR3. CDR1 and CDR2 (germline): MNHEY, SMNVEV (reference sequence). V gave up 10 bases and J gave up 7 bases; unmatched junction bases: 13.

The chain uses TRBV27 and TRBJ2-2, with D tentatively TRBD2 (6 bases). V dropped 6 bases and J dropped 7 bases, with 15 bases sitting between them. The germline gives CDR1 MNHEY, CDR2 SMNVEV (reference sequence). The CDR3 extends over 14 amino acids. DNA for the CDR3: TGTGCCAGCAGCGCCTCTAGCGCGAGCGGGGAGCTGTTTTTT. Its protein is CASSASSASGELFF.

A few counts support this clonotype. In DNA, the CDR3 is TGTGCCAGCAGCGAATCGGCAGGCTACGAGCAGTACTTC. Translation gives CASSESAGYEQYF. This chain joins TRBV7-9 and TRBJ2-7; D gene uncertain. Between the trimmed V and J ends, which lost 5 bases and 3 bases, there was a span of 11 bases. This CDR3 is 13 amino acids long. Germline V gene data show CDR1 as SEHNR and CDR2 as FQNEAQ (reference sequence).

The chain couples TRBV4-3 to TRBJ2-1; TRBD2 aligns across 9 bases. Germline V gene data show CDR1 as LGHNA and CDR2 as YSLEER. J lost 9 bases, V lost 3 bases, and 15 bases had no gene match. The CDR3 has 17 amino acids. The CDR3: CASSQSVAGVPGGEQFF. The CDR3 DNA follows: TGCGCCAGCAGCCAGTCAGTAGCGGGAGTCCCGGGGGGTGAGCAGTTCTTC.

In this sample, this clonotype turned up many times. In DNA, the CDR3 is TGTGCCAGCAGTTACCTGGGGTACACTGAAGCTTTCTTT. This sequence encodes CASSYLGYTEAFF. V gene TRBV6-2 or TRBV6-3 combines with J gene TRBJ1-1; D gene unclear. There are 13 residues in the CDR3. V shed 2 bases and J shed 3 bases, with 7 bases lying between them. CDR1 MNHEY and CDR2 SVGEGT come from the germline V gene.

This clonotype was detected only once. The DNA for the CDR3 is TGCAGTGCTCACGGGGACAGCGGCCTAACGCAGTATTTT. This translates into CSAHGDSGLTQYF. The V call is TRBV20-1, the J call TRBJ2-3, with 7 bases that match TRBD1. Trimming removed 5 bases from V and 9 bases from J; junction bases left unmatched: 11. Germline CDR1 and CDR2: DFQATT and SNEGSKA (reference sequence). The CDR3 is 13 amino acids.

The chain combines TRBV27 with TRBJ2-2; 8 bases are shared with TRBD1. CDR3 size: 15 residues. Germline CDR1 is MNHEY and CDR2 is SMNVEV (reference sequence). V shed 5 bases, J shed 6 bases, and the junction held 8 bases outside the gene matches. CDR3 sequence reads: CASSPGQGFPGELFF. The CDR3 bases are TGTGCCAGCAGTCCAGGACAGGGATTCCCCGGGGAGCTGTTTTTT.

J is TRBJ1-6 and V is TRBV18; 8 bases align to TRBD1. V dropped 4 bases and J dropped 0; count of bases not matched to a gene: 8. The CDR3 totals 18 residues. Germline loops: CDR1 KGHSH, CDR2 LQKENI. In DNA, the CDR3 is TGTGCCAGCTCACAGACAGGGGCCCATAGCTCCTATAATTCACCCCTCCACTTT. Protein sequence: CASSQTGAHSSYNSPLHF.

This clonotype has more than one count but fewer than ten. The chain couples TRBV3-2 to TRBJ2-3. TRBV3-2 is a listed pseudogene. This CDR3 comprises 12 residues. The CDR3 reads CASSQTTDTQYF. CDR3 coding DNA: TGTGCCAGCAGCCAAACTACAGATACGCAGTATTTT.

This clonotype was counted many times. The chain couples TRBV20-1 to TRBJ2-7, with TRBD1 identical over 7 bases. Germline V gene lookup returns CDR1 DFQATT and CDR2 SNEGSKA (reference sequence). The trim removed 3 bases at V and 0 bases at J, leaving 5 bases unmatched. This CDR3 region has 14 residues. As DNA, the CDR3 is TGCAGTGCTAGCCCGACAGGGAACTCCTACGAGCAGTACTTC. Amino acid sequence: CSASPTGNSYEQYF.

Only a few counts were recorded for this clonotype. The chain recombines TRBV29-1 with TRBJ2-1, with 8 bases lining up with TRBD2. V shed 7 bases and J 4 bases; nucleotides not matched to a gene: 12. The CDR3 runs to 15 residues. Germline V lookup: CDR1 SQVTM, CDR2 ANQGSEA. The CDR3 DNA follows: TGCAGCGCGCACGCCGGGACTAGTTTTTACAATGAGCAGTTCTTC. Its protein product is CSAHAGTSFYNEQFF.

The chain uses TRBV10-3 and TRBJ2-1; D ambiguous. V lost 1 base, J lost 7 bases, and 8 bases lay in between. The germline V gene has CDR1 ENHRY and CDR2 SYGVKD. The CDR3 contains 13 residues. CDR3 DNA sequence: TGTGCCATCAGTGAGTTCCTAGGGAATGAGCAGTTCTTC. Its translation is CAISEFLGNEQFF.

The chain joins TRBV2 to TRBJ1-3, with D uncertain. CDR1 and CDR2 from the germline V gene are SNHLY and FYNNEI. Trimming took off 4 bases at V and 5 bases at J, with 12 bases between the two ends. The length of the CDR3 is 14 residues. The CDR3 here is CASSAEVVRNTIYF. CDR3 sequence (DNA): TGTGCCAGCAGTGCAGAGGTCGTACGAAACACCATATATTTT.

Remarks on this clonotype: At one boundary the junction diverges from the germline segment, which might be a read error. The V call is TRBV5-1, the J call TRBJ2-7; D possibly corresponds to TRBD2 (6 bases). CDR1 SGHRS and CDR2 YFSETQ come from the germline V gene. The CDR3 totals 13 residues. Written as DNA, the CDR3 is TGTGCCAGCAGTTTCGGGGGATCCTACGAGCAGTACTTC. Its translation: CASSFGGSYEQYF.

The chain joins TRBV6-2 or TRBV6-3 to TRBJ2-6; D ambiguous. The CDR3 is 15 amino acids. CDR1 and CDR2 from the germline V gene are MNHEY and SVGEGT. V was trimmed by 6 bases and J by 2 bases, leaving 11 bases between them. CDR3 sequence (DNA): TGTGCCAGCAGATTAGGGCCGCCTGGGGCCAACGTCCTGACTTTC. This encodes CASRLGPPGANVLTF.

This clonotype has a handful of counts. V gene TRBV20-1 combines with J gene TRBJ2-7; D gene unclear. V was pared by 3 bases and J by 5 bases, with 11 bases between. CDR3 size: 12 residues. Per germline, CDR1 DFQATT and CDR2 SNEGSKA (reference sequence). CDR3 sequence reads: CSASYLQNEQYF. For the CDR3, the DNA is TGCAGTGCTAGTTACCTCCAGAACGAGCAGTACTTC.

The chain carries TRBV27 and TRBJ2-1; TRBD2 matches at 12 bases. The CDR3 covers 15 residues. CDR1 MNHEY and CDR2 SMNVEV come from the germline V gene (reference sequence). Trimming at V came to 0 bases and at J to 10 bases, leaving 4 bases not matched to a gene. CDR3 in DNA: TGTGCCAGCAGTTTATCGCTAGCGGGAGGGAGGGAGCAGTTCTTC. Translating it yields CASSLSLAGGREQFF.

The chain joins TRBV5-6 to TRBJ2-7; the match to TRBD1 covers 8 bases. CDR1 is SGHDT, CDR2 YYEEEE, per germline. The CDR3 is 14 amino acids. V trimming: 5 bases; J trimming: 0 bases; junction bases outside the gene matches: 4. CDR3 region: CASSRGQASYEQYF. In DNA form, the CDR3 reads TGTGCCAGCAGTCGGGGACAGGCCTCCTACGAGCAGTACTTC.

The chain combines TRBV29-1 with TRBJ2-3, with no clear D. The ends were cut back, 5 bases at V and 2 bases at J, with 14 bases in the middle. In germline, CDR1 is SQVTM, CDR2 ANQGSEA. CDR3 length: 14 amino acids. The CDR3 DNA sequence: TGCAGCGTTACCATGCAGCTTCACACAGATACGCAGTATTTT. It codes for CSVTMQLHTDTQYF.

This clonotype has only a few counts. This rearrangement joins TRBV6-1 to TRBJ2-3; D not certain. CDR3 length equals 13 residues. Trimming took 0 bases from V and 5 from J, leaving 6 bases between them. Germline-derived CDR1 and CDR2 are MNHNS and SASEGT. The chain's CDR3 is CASSEASIDTQYF. CDR3 DNA sequence: TGTGCCAGCAGTGAAGCGTCGATAGATACGCAGTATTTT.

The chain links TRBV24-1 to TRBJ2-3, with D possibly TRBD1 on 7 matching bases. The V gene's germline CDR1 is KGHDR and CDR2 SFDVKD. The CDR3 loop spans 13 amino acids. Deletions cut 8 bases from V and 7 bases from J, with 15 bases between. In DNA, the CDR3 is TGTGCCACCACAGGGGGGACGGCGAATACGCAGTATTTT. It translates to CATTGGTANTQYF.

Only a few counts were recorded for this clonotype. The CDR3 reads CASRWTGASNEQFF. Written as DNA, the CDR3 is TGTGCCAGCAGATGGACAGGGGCGTCCAATGAGCAGTTCTTC. This sequence joins TRBV2 and TRBJ2-1; 9 nucleotides agree with TRBD1. In germline, CDR1 is SNHLY, CDR2 FYNNEI. J lost 6 bases, V lost 6 bases, and 6 bases had no gene match. The CDR3 sequence is 14 residues long.